This T cell receptor beta chain comes out of a study of CD8+ T cells in alopecia areata. Regarding the study as a whole: In patients, TCRs were shared less clearly than in mice, and HLA may possibly be involved.

TCR sequencing used cDNA made by reverse transcription of extracted RNA. Sequencing used immunoSEQ multiplex PCR; TCRdb keeps in-frame clones, though not all of them. The data hold roughly 190,000 clones, with roughly 66% observed a single time. Documented treatment: oral pan-JAK inhibitor, 5-10 mg twice daily. Alopecia areata patients had lesional scalp punch biopsies and peripheral blood taken from them. V was cut by 4 bases and J by 0 bases, with 4 bases left in between. CDR1 is SGHDN and CDR2 is FVKESK in the germline V gene. The CDR3 consists of 12 residues. This clone showed up just a few times. Its antigen is still unknown.

The sequencing used CD4+ T cells sorted from blood, collected at week 24, from a patient treated with tofacitinib. The source of this sequence is a human donor with alopecia areata. The chain joins TRBV14 to TRBJ2-7, with D unresolved. The CDR3 spells CASSRNSYEQYF. CDR3 sequence (DNA): TGTGCCAGCAGCCGCAACTCCTACGAGCAGTACTTC.